A single sample is the source of the 30 T cell receptor beta chains below, sequenced in a study of cytomegalovirus exposure and HLA in healthy donors. PCR was performed using 60 Vbeta and 13 Jbeta primers. Produced via immunoSEQ multiplex PCR; TCRdb's table is partial and in-frame only. There are some 130,000 clones in the sample; roughly 83% occur only once, and about 2% lies in the top ten. Sequences were obtained from PBMCs. These receptors came from a man between 18 and 29 years old in good health and CMV-seronegative.

The genes are TRBV7-9 and TRBJ2-7, with TRBD2 matching over 11 bases. V was pared by 6 bases and J by 5 bases, with 6 bases of the junction left unmatched. The CDR3 loop spans 14 amino acids. Germline V lookup: CDR1 SEHNR, CDR2 FQNEAQ (reference sequence). The CDR3 here is CASRAGTSGNEQYF. CDR3 coding DNA: TGTGCCAGCAGGGCCGGGACTAGCGGAAACGAGCAGTACTTC.

The J gene is TRBJ2-5, the V gene TRBV4-3; 7 bases agree with TRBD1. CDR1 and CDR2 (germline): LGHNA, YSLEER. This CDR3 has 14 residues. Trimming cost V 3 bases and J 5 bases; bases outside gene matches: 6. CDR3 sequence: CASSQTGWGETQYF. CDR3 coding DNA: TGCGCCAGCAGCCAGACAGGGTGGGGGGAGACCCAGTACTTC.

There are a few counts of this clone. The chain recombines TRBV9 with TRBJ2-2; TRBD1 matches 10 bases. Germline CDR1 SGDLS, CDR2 YYNGEE. This CDR3 contains 15 residues. Trimming removed 3 bases from V and 5 bases from J; junction bases left unmatched: 4. The CDR3 bases are TGTGCCAGCAGCGGACGACAGGGGGCAACCGGGGAGCTGTTTTTT. Protein product: CASSGRQGATGELFF.

This clone was counted between two and nine times. V and J are TRBV6-4 and TRBJ2-1; 7 bases fit TRBD1. Germline V CDR1 and CDR2: MRHNA, SNTAGT. V was clipped by 5 bases and J by 5 bases; unmatched bases: 9. This CDR3 comprises 15 residues. In DNA form, the CDR3 reads TGTGCCAGCAGTCCCTCCCCGAGGGGGCACAATGAGCAGTTCTTC. This gives the protein CASSPSPRGHNEQFF.

This chain links TRBV9 with TRBJ1-1; D is undetermined. Germline V gene data show CDR1 as SGDLS and CDR2 as YYNGEE. V gave up 0 bases and J gave up 0 bases, with 21 bases separating them. CDR3 size: 19 residues. CDR3 DNA sequence: TGTGCCAGCAGCGTAGCTACCCGGGATCTTGAGCAGATGAACACTGAAGCTTTCTTT. It is translated as CASSVATRDLEQMNTEAFF.

The chain combines TRBV27 with TRBJ2-3; 8 bases match TRBD1. CDR1 and CDR2 (germline): MNHEY, SMNVEV (reference sequence). This CDR3 contains 16 residues. Trimming removed 5 bases from V and 0 bases from J; junction bases left unmatched: 7. CDR3 bases: TGTGCCAGCAGTACGAGGACAGGGTGGAGCACAGATACGCAGTATTTT. Protein: CASSTRTGWSTDTQYF.

The V gene is TRBV12-5, the J gene TRBJ1-3; possibly TRBD1 for D (6 bases). The CDR3 length is 16 residues. From germline, CDR1 is LGHNT and CDR2 FRNRAP. V lost 6 bases and J lost 0, with 15 bases in between. The CDR3 is CASGPDSLNSGNTIYF. CDR3 coding DNA: TGTGCTAGTGGCCCGGACAGTTTAAACTCTGGAAACACCATATATTTT.

This clone was found a few times. The V and J genes are TRBV6-4 and TRBJ2-3, with 9 bases that match TRBD2. Losses at the gene ends were 6 bases for V and 8 bases for J; bases not matched to a gene: 12. The CDR3 runs to 15 residues. Germline V gives CDR1 MRHNA, CDR2 SNTAGT. The CDR3 loop is CASSQTSGPGGTQYF. The CDR3 bases are TGTGCCAGCAGCCAGACTAGCGGCCCCGGTGGTACGCAGTATTTT.

In its sample, this clone was seen once. The chain is built from TRBV19 and TRBJ1-4; D is perhaps TRBD1 (6 bases). The CDR3 totals 16 residues. The V end lost 5 bases, the J end lost 0 bases, and 13 bases lay between the germline ends. The germline V gene has CDR1 LNHDA and CDR2 SQIVND (reference sequence). The CDR3 is CASSPAGTPTNEKLFF. In nucleotides, the CDR3 is TGTGCCAGTAGTCCCGCCGGGACACCAACTAATGAAAAACTGTTTTTT.

This sequence joins TRBV9 and TRBJ2-1; tentative D call: TRBD2 (6 bases). V shed 5 bases and J shed 6 bases, with 18 bases lying between them. The germline gives CDR1 SGDLS, CDR2 YYNGEE. This CDR3 has 15 residues. CDR3 DNA sequence: TGTGCCAGCAGTCCACTAGCCACTCTGGGCAATGAGCAGTTCTTC. Its translation is CASSPLATLGNEQFF. Drawing the rest from reference TRBV9 and TRBJ2-1, the complete variable domain is DSGVTQTPKHLITATGQRVTLRCSPRSGDLSVYWYQQSLDQGLQFLIQYYNGEERAKGNILERFSAQQFPDLHSELNLSSLELGDSALYFCASSPLATLGNEQFFGPGTRLTVL.

The chain couples TRBV7-9 to TRBJ2-5; tentative D call: TRBD1 (6 bases). V shed 2 bases and J shed 4 bases, with 14 bases lying between them. Germline CDR1 SEHNR, CDR2 FQNEAQ (reference sequence). This CDR3 has 15 residues. The CDR3 DNA reads as TGTGCCAGCAGCTTAAGGCAGGGGAGATCAGAGACCCAGTACTTC. This codes for CASSLRQGRSETQYF.

The rearrangement uses TRBV7-2 and TRBJ2-7, with TRBD2 matching over 7 bases. The V segment lost 5 bases and the J segment 4 bases; nucleotides outside the gene matches: 11. The CDR3 contains 15 residues. The germline gives CDR1 SGHTA, CDR2 FQGNSA. The CDR3 nucleotides read TGTGCCAGCAGCCCCGACCTGACTAGCACTTACGAGCAGTACTTC. It specifies CASSPDLTSTYEQYF.

The V gene is TRBV27, the J gene TRBJ2-7; 10 positions match TRBD1. Unmatched junction bases numbered 13, after V lost 3 bases and J lost 5 bases. CDR1 MNHEY and CDR2 SMNVEV come from the germline V gene (reference sequence). The CDR3 totals 17 residues. CDR3 protein: CASSLSKGTGVFHEQYF. DNA of the CDR3: TGTGCCAGCAGTTTGTCGAAGGGGACAGGGGTTTTCCACGAGCAGTACTTC.

This chain uses TRBV27 with TRBJ2-1; D not resolved. The CDR3 extends over 14 amino acids. The germline V gene encodes CDR1 MNHEY and CDR2 SMNVEV (reference sequence). The V end was cut by 4 bases, the J end by 6 bases, with 13 bases between. CDR3 sequence: CASSSASSGNEQFF. CDR3 in DNA: TGTGCCAGCAGTTCCGCCTCCTCGGGCAATGAGCAGTTCTTC.

The rearrangement links TRBV7-9 to TRBJ1-5, with 9 bases that match TRBD1. Germline CDR1 SEHNR, CDR2 FQNEAQ (reference sequence). The junction had 6 bases not matched to a gene; V was cut back by 4 bases and J by 2 bases. This CDR3 has 16 residues. CDR3 bases: TGTGCCAGCAGCTCACAGGGGGCTAAGGGCAATCAGCCCCAGCATTTT. Encoded protein: CASSSQGAKGNQPQHF.

This clone was counted between two and nine times. This rearrangement joins TRBV7-2 to TRBJ2-7; TRBD1 matches 7 bases. V shed 0 bases, J shed 4 bases, and the junction held 6 bases outside the gene matches. This CDR3 is 15 amino acids long. CDR1 is SGHTA, CDR2 FQGNSA, per germline. In nucleotides, the CDR3 is TGTGCCAGCAGCTTAGCTGAGGGGGCACGGTACGAGCAGTACTTC. This gives the protein CASSLAEGARYEQYF.

CDR3 coding DNA: TGTGCCAGTAGTCTTACTAGCGGACTATACAATGAGCAGTTCTTC. Translating it yields CASSLTSGLYNEQFF. The chain recombines TRBV19 with TRBJ2-1; TRBD2 matches 8 bases. The CDR3 runs 15 residues. Trimming took 5 bases from V and 4 from J; bases not matched to a gene: 7. Per germline, CDR1 LNHDA and CDR2 SQIVND (reference sequence).

This chain links TRBV29-1 with TRBJ2-7; 8 positions agree with TRBD1. V lost 3 bases and J lost 4; bases outside the gene matches: 2. The CDR3 loop spans 12 amino acids. CDR1 is SQVTM and CDR2 is ANQGSEA in the germline V gene. CDR3 protein: CSVDRGPYEQYF. In DNA, the CDR3 is TGCAGCGTTGACAGGGGGCCGTACGAGCAGTACTTC.

This clone showed up just a few times. V gene TRBV5-8 combines with J gene TRBJ1-1; D gene ambiguous. V gave up 0 bases and J gave up 6 bases, with 9 bases separating them. The CDR3 length is 13 residues. Germline CDR1 and CDR2: SGHTS and YDEGEE. The CDR3 is CASSLDAPAEAFF. CDR3 nucleotides: TGTGCCAGCAGCTTGGACGCGCCCGCTGAAGCTTTCTTT.

The chain couples TRBV6-5 to TRBJ1-1, with D possibly being TRBD1 (5 bases). With 5 bases removed from V and 4 bases from J, the gap between germline ends came to 14 bases. This CDR3 contains 14 residues. The germline CDR1 and CDR2 sequences are MNHEY and SVGAGI. CDR3 amino acids: CASSEGAGGTEAFF. CDR3 DNA sequence: TGTGCCAGCAGTGAAGGAGCGGGGGGCACTGAAGCTTTCTTT.

The gene calls are TRBV11-2 and TRBJ1-6; possible D gene TRBD1, 5 bases. CDR3 length equals 14 residues. Per germline, CDR1 SGHAT and CDR2 FQNNGV. The V gene lost 5 bases and the J gene lost 7 bases, with 12 bases spanning the gap. The CDR3 nucleotides read TGTGCCAGCAGCCTCAGGCAGGGCAATTCACCCCTCCACTTT. This codes for CASSLRQGNSPLHF.

The chain carries TRBV2 and TRBJ2-7; TRBD1 is a possible D gene (6 bases). V lost 6 bases and J lost 3, with 6 bases in between. Germline CDR1 is SNHLY and CDR2 is FYNNEI. The CDR3 has 11 amino acids. Here the CDR3 reads CASRGGYEQYF. The CDR3 DNA reads TGTGCCAGCAGAGGGGGCTACGAGCAGTACTTC.

This clone appeared a few times. The chain combines TRBV5-6 with TRBJ2-7, with D hard to call. Trimming left V 4 bases short and J 3 bases short, with 20 bases between. There are 16 residues in the CDR3. Germline V gene lookup returns CDR1 SGHDT and CDR2 YYEEEE. The CDR3 is CASSLSLGRIYYEQYV. The CDR3 region has the DNA TGTGCCAGCAGCCTTAGTCTTGGCCGCATCTACTACGAGCAGTACGTC.

V is TRBV30 and J is TRBJ2-7, with 7 bases fitting TRBD2. The junction had 2 bases not matched to a gene; V was cut back by 0 bases and J by 3 bases. CDR1 is GTSNPN and CDR2 is SVGIG in the germline V gene (reference sequence). The CDR3 covers 13 residues. CDR3 nucleotides: TGTGCCTGGAGTGTAGCTAGCGGCTACGAGCAGTACTTC. Translating gives CAWSVASGYEQYF. Using reference TRBV30 and TRBJ2-7 for the parts outside the CDR3, the full variable domain is SQTIHQWPATLVQPVGSPLSLECTVEGTSNPNLYWYRQAAGRGLQLLFYSVGIGQISSEVPQNLSASRPQDRQFILSSKKLLLSDSGFYLCAWSVASGYEQYFGPGTRLTVT.

This clone appeared a single time. The CDR3 DNA reads TGTGCCAGCAGCGTTAGGGGGACCTACGAGCAGTACGTC. Translation gives CASSVRGTYEQYV. This chain links TRBV5-4 with TRBJ2-7, with D tentatively TRBD1 (6 bases). The CDR3 extends over 13 amino acids. The germline gives CDR1 SGHNT, CDR2 YYREEE (reference sequence). Deletions cut 4 bases from V and 2 bases from J, with 10 bases between.

A single count supports this clone. The CDR3, as DNA: TGTGCCTGGAGTGGCCAGGCAGGGGTCGGGCGATACGAGCAGTACTTC. This encodes CAWSGQAGVGRYEQYF. The chain carries TRBV30 and TRBJ2-7; D is possibly TRBD1 (6 bases). The CDR3 runs to 16 residues. CDR1 GTSNPN and CDR2 SVGIG come from the germline V gene (reference sequence). The germline V and J ends were trimmed by 1 base and 4 bases, with 20 bases remaining between them.

The genes are TRBV5-4 and TRBJ1-4; TRBD1 might be the D (5 bases). V lost 3 bases and J lost 15, with 18 bases in between. This CDR3 spans 13 amino acids. Germline CDR1 is SGHNT and CDR2 is YYREEE (reference sequence). This CDR3 is CASSSEGLGRVFF. The CDR3 bases are TGTGCCAGCAGCTCGGAGGGGCTGGGGAGGGTGTTTTTT.

V gene TRBV7-9 combines with J gene TRBJ2-7, with 9 bases lining up with TRBD1. CDR3 length: 15 amino acids. With 5 bases clipped from V and 2 bases from J, the junction kept 7 bases outside the gene matches. CDR1 and CDR2 from the germline V gene are SEHNR and FQNEAQ (reference sequence). The CDR3 sequence: CASSHGRDRAYEQYF. The CDR3 nucleotides are TGTGCCAGCAGCCACGGTAGGGACAGGGCCTACGAGCAGTACTTC.

The rearrangement links TRBV11-3 to TRBJ2-2; the D gene is possibly TRBD2 (6 bases). CDR1 is SGHNT, CDR2 YENEEA, per germline. The CDR3 totals 16 residues. V lost 0 bases and J 3 bases, leaving 11 bases between the germline ends. The CDR3, as DNA: TGTGCCAGCAGCTTAGATTTCGAGCGGGACACCGGGGAGCTGTTTTTT. Its protein is CASSLDFERDTGELFF.

V gene TRBV7-2 combines with J gene TRBJ1-5; 7 bases line up with TRBD1. The CDR3 covers 15 residues. Germline V gene sequence: CDR1 SGHTA, CDR2 FQGNSA. V shed 0 bases and J 9 bases; nucleotides not matched to a gene: 8. The CDR3 sequence is CASSLAGQVPRPQHF. The DNA for the CDR3 is TGTGCCAGCAGCTTAGCCGGACAGGTCCCTCGGCCCCAGCATTTT.